The 23 T cell receptor beta chains below all came from one sample that was sequenced in a study of cytomegalovirus exposure and HLA in healthy donors. In the PCR, 60 Vbeta and 13 Jbeta primers were used. TCRdb's table, derived via immunoSEQ multiplex PCR, lists solely in-frame clones and lacks some. This sample carries some 160,000 clones, roughly 65% of them seen once, and the ten largest clones take about 4.1%. Sequences were obtained from PBMCs. The receptors derive from a man aged 55-75 years in good health and CMV-seronegative.

J is TRBJ1-5 and V is TRBV7-2, with D perhaps matching TRBD1 (6 bases). This CDR3 is built from 17 residues. Germline V gene sequence: CDR1 SGHTA, CDR2 FQGNSA. The V end lost 1 base, the J end lost 1 base, and 14 bases lay between the germline ends. The CDR3 DNA sequence: TGTGCCAGCAGCTTAGAGGGCGCAGGGGCCAGCAATCAGCCCCAGCATTTT. Translation gives CASSLEGAGASNQPQHF.

The chain couples TRBV6-1 to TRBJ2-3; 7 nucleotides line up with TRBD1. Germline CDR1 and CDR2: MNHNS and SASEGT. The CDR3 spans 15 residues. The V segment lost 6 bases and the J segment 6 bases; nucleotides outside the gene matches: 12. CDR3 protein: CASSLTGRGIDTQYF. The CDR3 bases are TGTGCCAGCAGCTTGACAGGGAGAGGGATCGATACGCAGTATTTT.

The chain combines TRBV9 with TRBJ2-5, with D possibly being TRBD1 (6 bases). The CDR3 is made up of 13 amino acids. V lost 4 bases to trimming and J lost 4 bases, with 11 bases between them. Germline V CDR1 and CDR2: SGDLS, YYNGEE. CDR3 residues: CASSLTGLETQYF. For the CDR3, the DNA is TGTGCCAGCAGCCTAACAGGGTTAGAGACCCAGTACTTC.

This clone turned up a few times. The chain has TRBV19 and TRBJ1-1; 8 bases agree with TRBD1. The CDR3 spans 14 residues. V shed 7 bases and J 3 bases; nucleotides not matched to a gene: 7. Germline V CDR1 and CDR2: LNHDA, SQIVND (reference sequence). The CDR3 spells CASNVDREDTEAFF. CDR3 in DNA: TGTGCCAGTAATGTGGACAGGGAGGACACTGAAGCTTTCTTT.

V and J are TRBV5-5 and TRBJ2-2; no clear D. The CDR3 covers 14 residues. Germline V CDR1 and CDR2: SGHKS, YYEKEE (reference sequence). V was pared by 0 bases and J by 1 base, with 4 bases between. CDR3 protein: CASSLDLNTGELFF. CDR3 coding DNA: TGTGCCAGCAGCTTGGATCTGAACACCGGGGAGCTGTTTTTT.

The chain is built from TRBV10-1 and TRBJ2-2, with D maybe TRBD2 (5 bases). The CDR3 contains 14 residues. Germline loops: CDR1 WNHNN, CDR2 SYGVQD (reference sequence). V was cut by 6 bases and J by 2 bases, with 10 bases left in between. The CDR3 nucleotides read TGCGCCAGCAGCGCGGGTCTAAACACCGGGGAGCTGTTTTTT. It yields the protein CASSAGLNTGELFF.

V usage is TRBV19 and J usage is TRBJ2-1, with 9 bases that match TRBD2. Per germline, CDR1 LNHDA and CDR2 SQIVND (reference sequence). CDR3 length: 15 residues. The V segment lost 1 base and the J segment 5 bases; nucleotides outside the gene matches: 3. DNA of the CDR3: TGTGCCAGTAGTATAGGCGGGAGGGCCCACAATGAGCAGTTCTTC. Protein sequence: CASSIGGRAHNEQFF.

The table lists this clone with a few counts. The chain uses TRBV12-5 and TRBJ2-5, with a weak D call TRBD1 (6 bases). The J call is doubtful: the DNA matches TRBJ2-7 better. Germline V lookup: CDR1 LGHNT, CDR2 FRNRAP. This CDR3 has 13 residues. The DNA of the CDR3 is TGTGCTAGTGGTCTGGACAGAGACTACGAGCAGTACTTC. This gives the protein CASGLDRDYEQYF.

The V and J genes are TRBV9 and TRBJ2-3; TRBD2 agrees at 14 bases. Trimming removed 4 bases from V and 3 bases from J; junction bases left unmatched: 7. Germline V gene lookup returns CDR1 SGDLS and CDR2 YYNGEE. This CDR3 has 17 residues. In DNA, the CDR3 is TGTGCCAGCAGCCCCGGACTAGCGGGAGGAGGAACAGATACGCAGTATTTT. It specifies CASSPGLAGGGTDTQYF.

The rearrangement uses TRBV28 and TRBJ1-1; a weak D match, TRBD1 (6 bases). V lost 7 bases and J lost 2, with 17 bases in between. This CDR3 has 15 amino acids. Germline V CDR1 and CDR2: MDHEN, SYDVKM. CDR3 bases: TGTGCCAGCAACATCGGACAGTCTACAAACACTGAAGCTTTCTTT. This codes for CASNIGQSTNTEAFF.

The chain recombines TRBV13 with TRBJ1-2; a possible D gene is TRBD1 (5 bases). CDR3 length: 13 amino acids. Trimming cost V 4 bases and J 8 bases, with 14 bases left between them. CDR1 and CDR2 from the germline V gene are PRHDT and FYEKMQ (reference sequence). The CDR3 sequence: CASSSQGQGGYTF. CDR3 nucleotides: TGTGCCAGCAGCTCTCAGGGCCAAGGAGGCTACACCTTC.

This clone was seen only a few times. V usage is TRBV5-1 and J usage is TRBJ1-1; D is unclear. The V end lost 1 base, the J end lost 4 bases, and 11 bases lay between the germline ends. CDR1 is SGHRS, CDR2 YFSETQ, per germline. The CDR3 sequence is 14 residues long. The CDR3 loop reads CASSLFGGSTEAFF. DNA for the CDR3: TGCGCCAGCAGCTTGTTCGGTGGGAGCACTGAAGCTTTCTTT.

This clone was recorded only once. The chain carries TRBV2 and TRBJ2-5; 11 bases align to TRBD2. Per the germline V gene, CDR1 is SNHLY and CDR2 is FYNNEI. Trimming at V came to 4 bases and at J to 5 bases, leaving 6 bases not matched to a gene. This CDR3 comprises 15 residues. In nucleotides, the CDR3 is TGTGCCAGCAGTGGGGGTAGCGGGAGGGGGGAGACCCAGTACTTC. It yields the protein CASSGGSGRGETQYF.

V usage is TRBV12-5 and J usage is TRBJ2-7; 8 bases line up with TRBD1. The CDR3 has 16 amino acids. Unmatched junction bases numbered 7, after V lost 1 base and J lost 2 bases. Germline lookup yields CDR1 LGHNT and CDR2 FRNRAP. The CDR3 loop is CASGLDRTGLPYEQYF. DNA of the CDR3: TGTGCTAGTGGTTTGGACCGGACAGGGCTTCCCTACGAGCAGTACTTC.

This clone was seen only once. J is TRBJ1-2 and V is TRBV5-4; maybe TRBD1 (6 bases). Trimming cost V 3 bases and J 7 bases, with 16 bases left between them. The CDR3 runs to 14 residues. Per the germline V gene, CDR1 is SGHNT and CDR2 is YYREEE (reference sequence). CDR3 region: CASSSPTGRVGYTF. CDR3 DNA: TGTGCCAGCAGCTCCCCGACAGGTCGGGTTGGCTACACCTTC.

The chain is built from TRBV4-1 and TRBJ1-4; 9 nucleotides line up with TRBD1. The J segment lost 7 bases and the V segment lost 3 bases, leaving 6 bases of the junction unmatched. The CDR3 spans 15 residues. The germline gives CDR1 MGHRA, CDR2 YSYEKL. For the CDR3, the DNA is TGCGCCAGCAGCCACGGACAGGGGAGGGGTGAAAAACTGTTTTTT. As protein: CASSHGQGRGEKLFF.

As to this clone: The same CDR3 is also encoded by other DNA sequences in this sample. The chain links TRBV7-9 to TRBJ1-1; no definite D call. Germline CDR1 and CDR2: SEHNR and FQNEAQ (reference sequence). This CDR3 is 12 amino acids long. Trimming took 1 base from V and 5 from J, leaving 5 bases between them. The CDR3 DNA is TGTGCCAGCAGCTTAGTTAATACTGAAGCTTTCTTT. Protein: CASSLVNTEAFF.

The chain has TRBV6-5 and TRBJ2-7; 8 bases are a match to TRBD1. V lost 2 bases and J lost 1; bases outside the gene matches: 7. The CDR3 extends over 16 amino acids. Per the germline V gene, CDR1 is MNHEY and CDR2 is SVGAGI. The CDR3 sequence: CASSYRGTGGSYEQYF. CDR3 DNA: TGTGCCAGCAGTTACCGAGGGACAGGAGGGTCCTACGAGCAGTACTTC.

The CDR3 reads CASSQEALGKTQYF. The CDR3 DNA sequence: TGCGCCAGCAGCCAGGAGGCCTTGGGGAAGACCCAGTACTTC. The rearrangement uses TRBV4-3 and TRBJ2-5; tentatively, D is TRBD2 (5 bases). The CDR3 runs to 14 residues. V was shortened by 3 bases and J by 6 bases, with 14 bases between the two germline ends. Germline V CDR1 and CDR2: LGHNA, YSLEER.

This clone has just a few counts. This chain connects TRBV5-4 to TRBJ2-2, with TRBD2 matching 8 bases. This CDR3 region has 16 residues. The trim removed 0 bases at V and 4 bases at J, leaving 5 bases unmatched. Germline V CDR1 and CDR2: SGHNT, YYREEE (reference sequence). The CDR3 DNA reads as TGTGCCAGCAGCTTGGTGGGCGGGAGGCCCACCGGGGAGCTGTTTTTT. Protein sequence: CASSLVGGRPTGELFF.

This clone has more than one count but fewer than ten. This chain uses TRBV2 with TRBJ1-6; no clear D gene. The ends were cut back, 4 bases at V and 4 bases at J, with 5 bases in the middle. CDR3 length: 13 amino acids. Germline V gives CDR1 SNHLY, CDR2 FYNNEI. The CDR3 coding sequence is TGTGCCAGCAGTGCGGGGTATAATTCACCCCTCCACTTT. This encodes CASSAGYNSPLHF.

The chain combines TRBV30 with TRBJ2-3; TRBD2 agrees at 7 bases. V lost 8 bases to trimming and J lost 1 base; unmatched junction nucleotides: 18. Germline lookup yields CDR1 GTSNPN and CDR2 SVGIG (reference sequence). The CDR3 spans 17 residues. The CDR3 DNA sequence: TGTGCCACCTCATGGGGCGTTTCGAGCGGGGGCACAGATACGCAGTATTTT. It specifies CATSWGVSSGGTDTQYF.

This rearrangement joins TRBV6-1 to TRBJ2-7; TRBD2 agrees at 7 bases. Per the germline V gene, CDR1 is MNHNS and CDR2 is SASEGT. CDR3 size: 13 residues. J gave up 6 bases and V 6 bases, and 8 bases lay outside the gene matches. The CDR3 DNA follows: TGTGCCAGCAGCAGGGAGGGTGGGAGCGAGCAGTACTTC. The encoded protein is CASSREGGSEQYF.